This entry lists 11 T cell receptor beta chains sequenced from one sample in a study of regulatory dendritic cells for organ transplantation. The antigens for these receptors are not known. Allogeneic regulatory or mature dendritic cells were co-cultured for 5 days with CFSE-labeled sorted T cells at 1:10. Assay used: immunoSEQ multiplex PCR; TCRdb lists only in-frame clones, some missing. The table includes around 12,000 clones, around three quarters detected once. Sample: naive CD4+ T cells from blood cultured with regulatory dendritic cells. Subset: CD45RA+ naive T cells. These receptor sequences come from a human donor in good health.

This chain joins TRBV5-1 and TRBJ2-1; 8 positions agree with TRBD2. Trimming at V came to 4 bases and at J to 4 bases, leaving 13 bases not matched to a gene. Per germline, CDR1 SGHRS and CDR2 YFSETQ. The length of the CDR3 is 17 residues. The CDR3 DNA sequence: TGCGCCAGCAGCCCCGGGGGGGGTGGGGGCCTTTACAATGAGCAGTTCTTC. Protein: CASSPGGGGGLYNEQFF.

The chain's CDR3 is CASSSSGTGRNQPQHF. In DNA form, the CDR3 reads TGTGCCAGCAGTTCTTCCGGGACAGGGAGGAATCAGCCCCAGCATTTT. This chain connects TRBV27 to TRBJ1-5; TRBD1 agrees at 9 bases. The V gene's germline CDR1 is MNHEY and CDR2 SMNVEV (reference sequence). The CDR3 consists of 16 residues. V shed 4 bases and J 4 bases; nucleotides not matched to a gene: 8.

As DNA, the CDR3 is TGCGCCAGCGCAAGGGGGACAAATTATAGCAATCAGCCCCAGCATTTT. Amino acid sequence: CASARGTNYSNQPQHF. The rearrangement links TRBV10-1 to TRBJ1-5; maybe TRBD1 (6 bases). V was cut by 8 bases and J by 0 bases, with 17 bases left in between. This CDR3 has 16 residues. The germline CDR1 and CDR2 sequences are WNHNN and SYGVQD (reference sequence).

The rearrangement joins TRBV19 to TRBJ2-2; 8 bases align to TRBD1. From germline, CDR1 is LNHDA and CDR2 SQIVND (reference sequence). The ends lost 3 bases at V and 3 bases at J; junction bases unmatched: 6. The CDR3 is 16 amino acids. CDR3 amino acids: CASSIKGQDYTGELFF. In DNA form, the CDR3 reads TGTGCCAGTAGTATCAAGGGACAGGATTACACCGGGGAGCTGTTTTTT.

The chain has TRBV15 and TRBJ1-2, with 9 bases aligning to TRBD1. Germline CDR1 LNHNV, CDR2 YYDKDF (reference sequence). The CDR3 has 16 residues. The V segment lost 0 bases and the J segment 4 bases; nucleotides outside the gene matches: 6. The CDR3 reads CATSRDPLTGGYGYTF. The CDR3, as DNA: TGTGCCACCAGCAGAGATCCTCTGACAGGGGGCTATGGCTACACCTTC. Supplemented by reference TRBV15 and TRBJ1-2, the full variable domain reads DAMVIQNPRYQVTQFGKPVTLSCSQTLNHNVMYWYQQKSSQAPKLLFHYYDKDFNNEADTPDNFQSRRPNTSFCFLDIRSPGLGDTAMYLCATSRDPLTGGYGYTFGSGTRLTVV.

The CDR3 coding sequence is TGTGCCAGCAGCTTACCGACGGGGGGCAGAGATACGCAGTATTTT. Translated, it gives CASSLPTGGRDTQYF. The gene calls are TRBV5-4 and TRBJ2-3, with D tentatively TRBD2 (7 bases). The CDR3 is 15 residues long. Germline V gene sequence: CDR1 SGHNT, CDR2 YYREEE (reference sequence). Trimming cost V 2 bases and J 5 bases, with 15 bases left between them.

This clone showed up just once. The chain couples TRBV6-4 to TRBJ1-1; D not resolved. CDR1 and CDR2 from the germline V gene are MRHNA and SNTAGT. The CDR3 covers 13 residues. Trimming pared 3 bases from V and 4 bases from J, leaving 9 bases between. CDR3 sequence reads: CASSERESTEAFF. CDR3 sequence (DNA): TGTGCCAGCAGTGAGCGGGAGAGCACTGAAGCTTTCTTT.

The rearrangement uses TRBV9 and TRBJ2-3; 7 positions match TRBD2. The CDR3 runs 15 residues. The germline V gene encodes CDR1 SGDLS and CDR2 YYNGEE. The V segment lost 4 bases and the J segment 2 bases; nucleotides outside the gene matches: 7. Here the CDR3 reads CASSQASGITDTQYF. CDR3 DNA sequence: TGTGCCAGCAGCCAGGCTAGCGGAATCACAGATACGCAGTATTTT.

The genes are TRBV6-1 and TRBJ1-4; D may be TRBD1 (6 bases). There are 14 residues in the CDR3. V lost 2 bases and J lost 7, with 11 bases in between. In germline, CDR1 is MNHNS, CDR2 SASEGT. CDR3 sequence: CASSEQDSFEKLFF. The CDR3 nucleotides read TGTGCCAGCAGTGAACAGGACAGCTTTGAAAAACTGTTTTTT.

The chain joins TRBV5-4 to TRBJ2-1, with 10 nucleotides matching TRBD2. The CDR3 spans 16 residues. V shed 4 bases and J 2 bases; nucleotides not matched to a gene: 6. Looked up from germline, CDR1 is SGHNT and CDR2 is YYREEE (reference sequence). The CDR3 DNA is TGTGCCAGCAGCACACCAAGCGGGGGGGCCTACAATGAGCAGTTCTTC. It encodes CASSTPSGGAYNEQFF.

This clone was seen only once. J is TRBJ2-5 and V is TRBV7-7; D remains ambiguous. The CDR3 sequence is 14 residues long. CDR1 and CDR2 from the germline V gene are SSHAT and FNYEAQ (reference sequence). The ends were cut back, 5 bases at V and 5 bases at J, with 15 bases in the middle. CDR3: CASSQSGIQETQYF. The CDR3, as DNA: TGTGCCAGCAGCCAGTCGGGTATTCAGGAGACCCAGTACTTC.